One and the same sample provided the 4 T cell receptor beta chains below, sequenced in a study of T cell repertoires in cytomegalovirus infection. Their cognate antigens are unknown. A single record per CDR3 protein comes from TCRdb applying MiXCR to the reads. In the table there are more than 110,000 distinct CDR3 sequences, 32% of which are singletons. Sequences were derived from CD8+ T cells from cultured PBMCs, sampled from culture after CMV antigen stimulation. The source is a human donor in good health (CMV status not recorded). Some clones in this sample may be carry-over from other donors' samples.

This clonotype was detected a few times. The chain joins TRBV2 to TRBJ2-7; D unresolved. This CDR3 contains 13 residues. V was cut by 3 bases and J by 1 base, with 7 bases left in between. The germline CDR1 and CDR2 sequences are SNHLY and FYNNEI. The CDR3 bases are TGTGCCAGCAGTGATAACATATCCTACGAGCAGTACTTC. It translates to CASSDNISYEQYF. Full variable domain (rest looked up from reference TRBV2 and TRBJ2-7): EPEVTQTPSHQVTQMGQEVILRCVPISNHLYFYWYRQILGQKVEFLVSFYNNEISEKSEIFDDQFSVERPDGSNFTLKIRSTKLEDSAMYFCASSDNISYEQYFGPGTRLTVT.

This clonotype was seen at least ten times. V usage is TRBV5-6 and J usage is TRBJ1-2, with 8 positions matching TRBD1. V was pared by 0 bases and J by 2 bases, with 6 bases of the junction left unmatched. This CDR3 has 16 amino acids. Germline loops: CDR1 SGHDT, CDR2 YYEEEE. The CDR3 sequence: CASSLAPGQENYGYTF. CDR3 nucleotides: TGTGCCAGCAGCTTGGCCCCGGGACAGGAGAACTATGGCTACACCTTC.

This CDR3 is CASSDSRGPSSYNEQFF. The CDR3 nucleotides read TGTGCCAGCAGCGATTCTAGAGGGCCAAGCTCCTACAATGAGCAGTTCTTC. The chain links TRBV9 to TRBJ2-1, with D maybe TRBD2 (5 bases). The CDR3 has 17 residues. Trimming took 3 bases from V and 0 from J, leaving 16 bases between them. Germline loops: CDR1 SGDLS, CDR2 YYNGEE.

V is TRBV15 and J is TRBJ2-1; possibly TRBD1 or TRBD2 for D (5 bases each). V was pared by 0 bases and J by 8 bases, with 11 bases between. The CDR3 contains 14 residues. Germline CDR1 is LNHNV and CDR2 is YYDKDF (reference sequence). CDR3 DNA sequence: TGTGCCACCAGCAGAGATTTGGGGACCGATGAGCAGTTCTTC. Residues: CATSRDLGTDEQFF.